These 8 T cell receptor beta chains share one sample of origin, sequenced in a study of T-cell reconstitution after alpha-beta-depleted transplantation in children (dated by TCRdb to 2016 to 2018). Library generation was performed with PCR. Reads for this sample came from an Illumina HiSeq 2500. TCR libraries were prepared with molecular barcoding, using unique molecular identifiers to normalize TCRbeta repertoire quantification. The public reads were reprocessed in TCRdb via fastp at Q25 and MiXCR, keeping in-frame beta chains. All rows with the same CDR3 protein become a single entry with the most common DNA and genes. This sample has approximately 510,000 distinct CDR3 sequences in its table, and about 16% of those were observed once. The leading ten clones occupy approximately 3% of the sample. This material consisted of PBMCs from the stem cell graft donor, taken from the stem cell graft. All receptors come from a human donor who donated a stem cell graft to a child with acute lymphoblastic leukemia.

The chain employs TRBV12-3 or TRBV12-4 and TRBJ2-7; 7 nucleotides match TRBD1. Unmatched junction bases numbered 6, after V lost 6 bases and J lost 4 bases. The CDR3 loop spans 13 amino acids. The CDR3 coding sequence is TGTGCCAGCAGGGGGACAGATACATACGAGCAGTACTTC. This translates into CASRGTDTYEQYF.

The chain employs TRBV20-1 and TRBJ1-6; D might be TRBD1 (5 bases). CDR3 length: 16 amino acids. V was clipped by 0 bases and J by 4 bases, with 13 bases between them. Germline CDR1 reads DFQATT; CDR2 reads SNEGSKA (reference sequence). This CDR3 is CSARDPGLGYNSPLHF. The CDR3 DNA is TGCAGTGCTAGAGATCCAGGGCTAGGATATAATTCACCCCTCCACTTT.

This clonotype was found a few times. V usage is TRBV5-6 and J usage is TRBJ2-2; D not resolved. CDR1 SGHDT and CDR2 YYEEEE come from the germline V gene. V was shortened by 5 bases and J by 0 bases, with 5 bases between the two germline ends. This CDR3 has 13 residues. The CDR3 region is CASSEANTGELFF. The CDR3 bases are TGTGCCAGCAGTGAAGCGAACACCGGGGAGCTGTTTTTT. Using reference TRBV5-6 and TRBJ2-2 for the parts outside the CDR3, the full variable domain is DAGVTQSPTHLIKTRGQQVTLRCSPKSGHDTVSWYQQALGQGPQFIFQYYEEEERQRGNFPDRFSGHQFPNYSSELNVNALLLGDSALYLCASSEANTGELFFGEGSRLTVL.

The chain uses TRBV18 and TRBJ1-1; weak D call: TRBD1 (5 bases). The CDR3 consists of 13 residues. The V end was cut by 7 bases, the J end by 4 bases, with 13 bases between. The germline CDR1 and CDR2 sequences are KGHSH and LQKENI. The chain's CDR3 is CASWTPVSTEAFF. The CDR3 nucleotides read TGTGCCAGCTGGACACCGGTTTCCACTGAAGCTTTCTTT.

In this sample, this clonotype turned up a few times. The chain recombines TRBV12-3 or TRBV12-4 with TRBJ1-5, with D maybe TRBD1 (5 bases). V was shortened by 4 bases and J by 2 bases, with 9 bases between the two germline ends. The CDR3 totals 14 residues. CDR3 amino acids: CASSSGDGNQPQHF. In DNA form, the CDR3 reads TGTGCCAGCAGTTCCGGGGACGGCAATCAGCCCCAGCATTTT.

At least ten counts were recorded for this clonotype. The genes are TRBV4-1 and TRBJ1-4; D not resolved. The CDR3 is 13 amino acids. Germline CDR1 reads MGHRA; CDR2 reads YSYEKL. With 6 bases removed from V and 3 bases from J, the gap between germline ends came to 8 bases. The CDR3 sequence: CASSGGANEKLFF. The CDR3 coding sequence is TGCGCCAGCAGTGGTGGAGCTAATGAAAAACTGTTTTTT.

The sample holds a few counts of this clonotype. V is TRBV11-2 and J is TRBJ2-7; possible D gene TRBD1, 7 bases. This CDR3 comprises 15 residues. Germline assignment: CDR1 SGHAT and CDR2 FQNNGV. V was cut by 5 bases and J by 0 bases, with 14 bases left in between. In DNA form, the CDR3 reads TGTGCCAGCAGCCGTCAGGGGGGTTTCTCCTACGAGCAGTACTTC. It encodes CASSRQGGFSYEQYF.

The J gene is TRBJ2-7, the V gene TRBV7-6; 9 bases map to TRBD2. The CDR3 is 14 residues long. The ends lost 1 base at V and 7 bases at J; junction bases unmatched: 5. CDR1 and CDR2 (germline): SGHVS, FNYEAQ. DNA for the CDR3: TGTGCCAGCAGCTTAGGTGGCGGGAGGGGAGAGCAGTACTTC. As protein: CASSLGGGRGEQYF.